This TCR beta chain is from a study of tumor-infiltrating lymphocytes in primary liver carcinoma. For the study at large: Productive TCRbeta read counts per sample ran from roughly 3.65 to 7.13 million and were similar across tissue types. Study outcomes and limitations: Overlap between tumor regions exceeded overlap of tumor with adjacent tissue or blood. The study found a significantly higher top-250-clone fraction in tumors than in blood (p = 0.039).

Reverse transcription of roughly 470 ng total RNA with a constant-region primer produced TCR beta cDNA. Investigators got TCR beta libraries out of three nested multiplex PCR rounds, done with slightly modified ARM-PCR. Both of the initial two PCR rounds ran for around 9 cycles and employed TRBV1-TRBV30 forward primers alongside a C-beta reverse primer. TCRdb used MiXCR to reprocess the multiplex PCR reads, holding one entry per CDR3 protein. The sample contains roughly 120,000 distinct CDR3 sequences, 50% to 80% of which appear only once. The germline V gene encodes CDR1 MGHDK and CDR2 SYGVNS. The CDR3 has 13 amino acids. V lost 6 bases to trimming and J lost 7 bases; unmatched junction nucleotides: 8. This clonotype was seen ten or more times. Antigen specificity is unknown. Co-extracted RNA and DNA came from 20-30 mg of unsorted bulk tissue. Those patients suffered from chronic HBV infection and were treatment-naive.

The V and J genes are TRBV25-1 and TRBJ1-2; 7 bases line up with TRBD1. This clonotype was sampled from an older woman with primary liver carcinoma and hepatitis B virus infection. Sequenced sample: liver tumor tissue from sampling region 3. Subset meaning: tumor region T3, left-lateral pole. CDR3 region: CASSGRQGGGYTF. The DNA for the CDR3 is TGTGCCAGCAGCGGTAGACAGGGCGGTGGCTACACCTTC.